Each of the 8 T cell receptor beta chains below was sequenced from the same sample in a study of cytomegalovirus exposure and HLA in healthy donors. PCR was performed using 60 Vbeta and 13 Jbeta primers. Sequencing used immunoSEQ multiplex PCR; TCRdb keeps in-frame clones, though not all of them. Altogether about 190,000 clones are present, 85% to 90% being singletons, with the ten largest covering around 1.4%. The sample was PBMCs. The source is a young man in good health and CMV-seronegative.

The chain couples TRBV5-1 to TRBJ1-4; 10 nucleotides line up with TRBD1. With V trimmed by 5 bases and J by 10 bases, 14 bases remained unmatched. Germline loops: CDR1 SGHRS, CDR2 YFSETQ. The length of the CDR3 is 16 residues. The CDR3 DNA follows: TGCGCCAGCAGTCCCGACAGGGGGCTTAGCAGTGTAAAACTGTTTTTT. It specifies CASSPDRGLSSVKLFF.

This clone was seen a handful of times. The chain is built from TRBV6-4 and TRBJ2-3; 10 nucleotides match TRBD2. The CDR3 consists of 15 residues. V was pared by 8 bases and J by 0 bases, with 5 bases of the junction left unmatched. Per germline, CDR1 MRHNA and CDR2 SNTAGT. Here the CDR3 reads CASGASGGSTDTQYF. The CDR3 nucleotides read TGTGCCAGCGGGGCTAGCGGGGGTAGCACAGATACGCAGTATTTT.

This clone was seen just once. The rearrangement joins TRBV7-6 to TRBJ2-2, with 11 nucleotides matching TRBD2. CDR1 and CDR2 from the germline V gene are SGHVS and FNYEAQ. With V trimmed by 2 bases and J by 1 base, 0 bases remained unmatched. The CDR3 is 16 amino acids. CDR3 region: CASSLTSGGNTGELFF. DNA for the CDR3: TGTGCCAGCAGCTTAACTAGCGGGGGGAACACCGGGGAGCTGTTTTTT.

In its sample, this clone was seen a few times. The chain couples TRBV30 to TRBJ1-5; D not resolved. The CDR3 runs to 16 residues. Trimming shortened V by 5 bases and J by 0 bases, and 17 bases separated the two germline ends. Germline CDR1 is GTSNPN and CDR2 is SVGIG (reference sequence). The CDR3 region has the DNA TGTGCCTGGCCTAGCGCTGGGATTTATAGCAATCAGCCCCAGCATTTT. Encoded protein: CAWPSAGIYSNQPQHF.

Of note for this clone: The junction and the germline gene differ at one end; a read error may be behind it. The rearrangement uses TRBV2 and TRBJ2-7; weak D call: TRBD2 (6 bases). The CDR3 spans 12 residues. CDR1 and CDR2 (germline): SNHLY, FYNNEI. CDR3 residues: CAGSGGLYEQYF. The CDR3 nucleotides read TGTGCCGGCAGTGGGGGACTCTACGAGCAGTACTTC.

This sequence joins TRBV4-1 and TRBJ1-2; D unclear. V dropped 0 bases and J dropped 8 bases, with 10 bases sitting between them. The CDR3 is 13 amino acids. Germline V lookup: CDR1 MGHRA, CDR2 YSYEKL. The DNA of the CDR3 is TGCGCCAGCAGCCAAGAAACTTTTTCGGGCTACACCTTC. Its translation: CASSQETFSGYTF.

J is TRBJ1-6 and V is TRBV9; 7 bases line up with TRBD1. Germline V lookup: CDR1 SGDLS, CDR2 YYNGEE. V shed 4 bases and J 12 bases; nucleotides not matched to a gene: 7. This CDR3 spans 13 amino acids. The CDR3 loop is CASSTGQDRPLHF. The CDR3 DNA is TGTGCCAGCAGCACTGGACAGGATCGACCCCTCCACTTT.

This chain connects TRBV4-3 to TRBJ1-3; no clear D gene. Trimming shortened V by 0 bases and J by 4 bases, and 7 bases separated the two germline ends. In germline, CDR1 is LGHNA, CDR2 YSLEER. This CDR3 is 14 amino acids long. The CDR3 loop reads CASSQDPRGNTIYF. In DNA form, the CDR3 reads TGCGCCAGCAGCCAAGACCCCCGGGGAAACACCATATATTTT.